This T cell receptor beta chain was identified during a study of control samples from healthy donors and cancer patients. CDR3 length equals 16 residues. Per germline, CDR1 SGHAT and CDR2 FQNNGV. V lost 4 bases and J lost 7; bases outside the gene matches: 15. This table comes from immunoSEQ multiplex PCR, and its TCRdb copy is limited to in-frame clones, with some not included. The sample yields some 71,000 clones, over 75% seen once. The sequenced sample consisted of PBMCs. The TCR sequence derives from a woman aged 45-59 years with colorectal cancer. J is TRBJ2-5 and V is TRBV11-2; 7 positions match TRBD2. The CDR3 coding sequence is TGTGCCAGCAGCTCACTAAAACGGGGGGTCAGTGGGACCCAGTACTTC. Its protein product is CASSSLKRGVSGTQYF.